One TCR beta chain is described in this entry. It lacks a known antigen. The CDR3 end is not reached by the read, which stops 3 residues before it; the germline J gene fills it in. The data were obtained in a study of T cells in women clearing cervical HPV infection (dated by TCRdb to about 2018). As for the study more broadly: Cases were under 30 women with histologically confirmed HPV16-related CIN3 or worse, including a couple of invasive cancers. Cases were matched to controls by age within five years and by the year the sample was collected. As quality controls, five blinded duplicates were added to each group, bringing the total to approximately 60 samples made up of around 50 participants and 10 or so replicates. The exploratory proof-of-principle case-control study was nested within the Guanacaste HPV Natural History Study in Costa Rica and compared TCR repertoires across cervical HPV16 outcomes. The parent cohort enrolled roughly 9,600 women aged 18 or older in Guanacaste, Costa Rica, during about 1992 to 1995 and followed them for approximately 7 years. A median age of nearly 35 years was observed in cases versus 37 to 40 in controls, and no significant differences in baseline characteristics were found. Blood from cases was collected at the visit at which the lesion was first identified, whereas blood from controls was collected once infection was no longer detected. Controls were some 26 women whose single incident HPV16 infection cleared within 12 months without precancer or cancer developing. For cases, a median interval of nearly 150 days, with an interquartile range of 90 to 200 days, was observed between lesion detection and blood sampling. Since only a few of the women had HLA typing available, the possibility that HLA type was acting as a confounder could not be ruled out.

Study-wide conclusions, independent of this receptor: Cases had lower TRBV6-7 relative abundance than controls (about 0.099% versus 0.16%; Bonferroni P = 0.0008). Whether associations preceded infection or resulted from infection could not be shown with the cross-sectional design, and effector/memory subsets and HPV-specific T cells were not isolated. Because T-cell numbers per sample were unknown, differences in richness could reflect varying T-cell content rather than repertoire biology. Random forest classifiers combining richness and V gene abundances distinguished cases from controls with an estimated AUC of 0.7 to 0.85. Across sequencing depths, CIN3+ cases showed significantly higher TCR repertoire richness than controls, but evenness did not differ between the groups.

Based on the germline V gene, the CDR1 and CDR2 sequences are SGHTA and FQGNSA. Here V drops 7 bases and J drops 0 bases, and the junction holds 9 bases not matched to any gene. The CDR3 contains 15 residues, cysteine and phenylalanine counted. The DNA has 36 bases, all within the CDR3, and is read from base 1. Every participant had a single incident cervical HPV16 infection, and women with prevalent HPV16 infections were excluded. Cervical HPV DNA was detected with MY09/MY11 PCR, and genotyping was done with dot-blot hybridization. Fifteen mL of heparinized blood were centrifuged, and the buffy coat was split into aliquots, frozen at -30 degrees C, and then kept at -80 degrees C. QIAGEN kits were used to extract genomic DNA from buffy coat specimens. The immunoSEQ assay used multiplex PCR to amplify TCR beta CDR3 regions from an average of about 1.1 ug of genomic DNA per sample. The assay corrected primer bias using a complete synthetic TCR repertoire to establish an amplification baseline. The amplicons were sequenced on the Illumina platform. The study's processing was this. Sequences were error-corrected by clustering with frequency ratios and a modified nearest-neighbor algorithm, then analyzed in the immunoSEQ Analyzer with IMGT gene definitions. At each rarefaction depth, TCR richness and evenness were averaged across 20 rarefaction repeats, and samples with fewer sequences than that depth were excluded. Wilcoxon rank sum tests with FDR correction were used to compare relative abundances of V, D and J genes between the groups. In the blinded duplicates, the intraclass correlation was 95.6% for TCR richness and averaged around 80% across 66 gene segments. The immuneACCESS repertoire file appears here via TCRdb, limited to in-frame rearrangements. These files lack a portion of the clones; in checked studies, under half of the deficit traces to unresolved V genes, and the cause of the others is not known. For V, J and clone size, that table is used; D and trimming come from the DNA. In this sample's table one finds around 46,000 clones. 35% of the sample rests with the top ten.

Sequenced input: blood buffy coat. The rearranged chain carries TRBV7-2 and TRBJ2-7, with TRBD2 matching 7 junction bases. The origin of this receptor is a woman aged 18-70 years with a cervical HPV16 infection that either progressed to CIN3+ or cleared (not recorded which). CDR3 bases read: TGTGCCAGCACCCCGAGTGGGGGGGGCTCCTACGAG. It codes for CASTPSGGGSYE. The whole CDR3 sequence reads CASTPSGGGSYEQYF.